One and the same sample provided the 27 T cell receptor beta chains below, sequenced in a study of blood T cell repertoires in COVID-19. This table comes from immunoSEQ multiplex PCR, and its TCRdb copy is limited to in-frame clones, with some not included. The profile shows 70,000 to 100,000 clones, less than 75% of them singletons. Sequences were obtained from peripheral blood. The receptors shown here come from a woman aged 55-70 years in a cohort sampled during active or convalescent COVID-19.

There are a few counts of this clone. This CDR3 reads CASSFGIGQVSSYEQYF. CDR3 nucleotide sequence: TGTGCCAGCAGCTTCGGCATAGGACAGGTGAGCTCCTACGAGCAGTACTTC. This chain connects TRBV11-2 to TRBJ2-7, with TRBD1 matching 7 bases. This CDR3 is built from 17 residues. V shed 3 bases, J shed 0 bases, and the junction held 11 bases outside the gene matches. Germline loops: CDR1 SGHAT, CDR2 FQNNGV.

The CDR3 loop is CASSPPSGGTGTEAFF. CDR3 DNA sequence: TGTGCCAGCTCACCACCATCCGGGGGAACGGGCACTGAAGCTTTCTTT. The rearrangement joins TRBV18 to TRBJ1-1; tentative D call: TRBD1 (5 bases). The CDR3 is made up of 16 amino acids. V was trimmed by 0 bases and J by 4 bases, leaving 15 bases between them. The germline gives CDR1 KGHSH, CDR2 LQKENI.

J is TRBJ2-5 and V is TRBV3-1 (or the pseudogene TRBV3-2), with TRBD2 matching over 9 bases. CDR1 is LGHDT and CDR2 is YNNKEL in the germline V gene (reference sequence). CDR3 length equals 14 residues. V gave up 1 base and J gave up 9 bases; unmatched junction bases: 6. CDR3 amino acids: CASSQGRAGGAQYF. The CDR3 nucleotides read TGTGCCAGCAGCCAAGGTCGCGCGGGAGGGGCCCAGTACTTC.

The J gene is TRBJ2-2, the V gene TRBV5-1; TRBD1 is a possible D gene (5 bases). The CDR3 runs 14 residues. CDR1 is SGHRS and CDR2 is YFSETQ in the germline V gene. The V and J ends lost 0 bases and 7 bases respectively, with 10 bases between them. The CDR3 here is CASSLARVGGELFF. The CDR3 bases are TGCGCCAGCAGCTTGGCCAGGGTGGGCGGGGAGCTGTTTTTT.

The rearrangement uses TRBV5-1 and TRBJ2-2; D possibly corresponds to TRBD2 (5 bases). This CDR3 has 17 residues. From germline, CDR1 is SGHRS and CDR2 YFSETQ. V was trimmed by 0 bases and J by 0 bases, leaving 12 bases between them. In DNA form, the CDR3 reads TGCGCCAGCAGCTTGGGGGTCAGCGGAACGAACACCGGGGAGCTGTTTTTT. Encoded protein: CASSLGVSGTNTGELFF.

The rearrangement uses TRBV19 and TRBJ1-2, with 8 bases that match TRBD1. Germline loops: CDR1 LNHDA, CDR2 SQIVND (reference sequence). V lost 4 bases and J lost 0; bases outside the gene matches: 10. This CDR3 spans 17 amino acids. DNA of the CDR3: TGTGCCAGTAGTACATATCCCGGACAGGGCACTAACTATGGCTACACCTTC. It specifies CASSTYPGQGTNYGYTF.

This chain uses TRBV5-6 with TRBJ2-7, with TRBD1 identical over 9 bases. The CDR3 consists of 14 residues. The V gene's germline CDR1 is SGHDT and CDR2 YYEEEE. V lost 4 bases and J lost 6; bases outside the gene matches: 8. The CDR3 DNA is TGTGCCAGCAGCCCGGGACAGGGATTTGGCGAGCAGTACTTC. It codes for CASSPGQGFGEQYF.

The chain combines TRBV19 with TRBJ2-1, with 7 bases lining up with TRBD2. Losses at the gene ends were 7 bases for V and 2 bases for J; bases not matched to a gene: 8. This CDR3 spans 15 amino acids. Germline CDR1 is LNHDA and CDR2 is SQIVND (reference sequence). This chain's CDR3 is CASNHLGGAYNEQFF. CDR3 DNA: TGTGCCAGTAACCATTTGGGGGGGGCCTACAATGAGCAGTTCTTC.

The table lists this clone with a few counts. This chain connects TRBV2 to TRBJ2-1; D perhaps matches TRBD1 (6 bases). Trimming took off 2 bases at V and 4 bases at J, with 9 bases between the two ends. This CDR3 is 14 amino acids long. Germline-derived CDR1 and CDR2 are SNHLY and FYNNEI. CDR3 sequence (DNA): TGTGCCAGCAGTGAACAGGGGTATTACAATGAGCAGTTCTTC. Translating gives CASSEQGYYNEQFF. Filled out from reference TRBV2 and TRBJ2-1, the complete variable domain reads EPEVTQTPSHQVTQMGQEVILRCVPISNHLYFYWYRQILGQKVEFLVSFYNNEISEKSEIFDDQFSVERPDGSNFTLKIRSTKLEDSAMYFCASSEQGYYNEQFFGPGTRLTVL.

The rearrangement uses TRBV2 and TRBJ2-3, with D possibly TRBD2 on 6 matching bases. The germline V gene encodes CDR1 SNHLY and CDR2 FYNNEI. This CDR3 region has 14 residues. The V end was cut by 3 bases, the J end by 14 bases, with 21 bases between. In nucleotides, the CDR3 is TGTGCCAGCAGTGAGCGTCACGCGGGAAATGCGTGGTATTTT. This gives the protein CASSERHAGNAWYF.

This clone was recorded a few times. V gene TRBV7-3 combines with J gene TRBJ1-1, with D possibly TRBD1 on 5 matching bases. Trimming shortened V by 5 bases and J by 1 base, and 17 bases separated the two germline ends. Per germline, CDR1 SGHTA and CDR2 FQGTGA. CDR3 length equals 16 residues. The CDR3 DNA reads TGTGCCAGCAGCCGCTGGGGCGGCGGACAGAACACTGAAGCTTTCTTT. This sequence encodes CASSRWGGGQNTEAFF. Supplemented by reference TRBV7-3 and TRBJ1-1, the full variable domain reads GAGVSQTPSNKVTEKGKYVELRCDPISGHTALYWYRQSLGQGPEFLIYFQGTGAADDSGLPNDRFFAVRPEGSVSTLKIQRTERGDSAVYLCASSRWGGGQNTEAFFGQGTRLTVV.

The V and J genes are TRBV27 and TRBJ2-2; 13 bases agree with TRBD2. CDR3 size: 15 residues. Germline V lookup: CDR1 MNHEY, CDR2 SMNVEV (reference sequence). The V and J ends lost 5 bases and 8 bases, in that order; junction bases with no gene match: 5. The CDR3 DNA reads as TGTGCCAGCAGTACGGGACTAGCGGGGTGGGGGGAGCTGTTTTTT. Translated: CASSTGLAGWGELFF.

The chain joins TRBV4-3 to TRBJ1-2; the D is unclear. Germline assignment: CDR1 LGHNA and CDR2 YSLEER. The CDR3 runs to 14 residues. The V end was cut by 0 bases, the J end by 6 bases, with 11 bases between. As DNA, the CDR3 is TGCGCCAGCAGCCAAGATTGGGGAGGCGATGGCTACACCTTC. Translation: CASSQDWGGDGYTF.

The CDR3 DNA sequence: TGCGCCAGCCAGACTAGCGGGGGCAGCAATGAGCAGTTCTTC. It codes for CASQTSGGSNEQFF. The chain combines TRBV5-1 with TRBJ2-1; 12 bases match TRBD2. Germline lookup yields CDR1 SGHRS and CDR2 YFSETQ. The trim removed 7 bases at V and 6 bases at J, leaving 5 bases unmatched. This CDR3 region has 14 residues.

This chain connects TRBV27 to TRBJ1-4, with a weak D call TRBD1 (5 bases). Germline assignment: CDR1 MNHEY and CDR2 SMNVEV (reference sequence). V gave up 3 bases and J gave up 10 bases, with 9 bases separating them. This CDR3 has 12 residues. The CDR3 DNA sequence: TGTGCCAGCAGTTTTATAGGGGCAAAACTGTTTTTT. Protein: CASSFIGAKLFF.

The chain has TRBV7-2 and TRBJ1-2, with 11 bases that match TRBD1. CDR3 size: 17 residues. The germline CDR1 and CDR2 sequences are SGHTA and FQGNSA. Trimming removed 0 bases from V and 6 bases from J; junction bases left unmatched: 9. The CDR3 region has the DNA TGTGCCAGCAGCTTAGCGATCCCGGGACAGGGGGAAAATGGCTACACCTTC. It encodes CASSLAIPGQGENGYTF. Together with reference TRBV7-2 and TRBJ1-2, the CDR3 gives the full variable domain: GAGVSQSPSNKVTEKGKDVELRCDPISGHTALYWYRQSLGQGLEFLIYFQGNSAPDKSGLPSDRFSAERTGGSVSTLTIQRTQQEDSAVYLCASSLAIPGQGENGYTFGSGTRLTVV.

The CDR3 protein is CASSPGTSSYEQYF. In DNA form, the CDR3 reads TGTGCCAGCAGCCCCGGGACTAGCTCCTACGAGCAGTACTTC. The chain joins TRBV5-4 to TRBJ2-7; 8 bases match TRBD2. The CDR3 runs to 14 residues. The junction had 3 bases not matched to a gene; V was cut back by 4 bases and J by 0 bases. CDR1 and CDR2 (germline): SGHNT, YYREEE (reference sequence).

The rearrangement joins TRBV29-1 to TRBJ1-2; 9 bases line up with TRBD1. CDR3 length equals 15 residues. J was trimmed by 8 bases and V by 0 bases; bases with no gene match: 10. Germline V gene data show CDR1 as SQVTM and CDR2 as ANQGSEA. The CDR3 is CSVEEIGQGSRGYTF. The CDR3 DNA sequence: TGCAGCGTTGAAGAAATCGGACAGGGGAGTCGGGGCTACACCTTC.

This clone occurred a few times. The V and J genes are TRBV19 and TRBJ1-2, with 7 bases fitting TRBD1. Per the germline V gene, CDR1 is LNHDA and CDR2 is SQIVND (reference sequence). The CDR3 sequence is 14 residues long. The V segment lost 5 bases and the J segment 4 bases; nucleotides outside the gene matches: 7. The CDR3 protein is CASSLRQGGYGYTF. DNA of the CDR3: TGTGCCAGTAGTTTACGACAGGGCGGCTATGGCTACACCTTC.

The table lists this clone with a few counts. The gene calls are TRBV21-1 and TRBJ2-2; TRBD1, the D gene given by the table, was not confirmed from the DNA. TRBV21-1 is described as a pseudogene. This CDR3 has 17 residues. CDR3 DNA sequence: TGTGCCAGCAGCAAAGTGTCCCAGGGGGTTGGCACCGGGGAGCTGTTTTTT. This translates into CASSKVSQGVGTGELFF.

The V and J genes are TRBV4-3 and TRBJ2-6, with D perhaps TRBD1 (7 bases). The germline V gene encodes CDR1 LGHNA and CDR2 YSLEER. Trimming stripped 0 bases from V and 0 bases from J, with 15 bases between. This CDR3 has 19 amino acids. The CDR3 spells CASSQDWAGGGSGANVLTF. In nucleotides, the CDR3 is TGCGCCAGCAGCCAAGATTGGGCAGGGGGAGGCTCTGGGGCCAACGTCCTGACTTTC.

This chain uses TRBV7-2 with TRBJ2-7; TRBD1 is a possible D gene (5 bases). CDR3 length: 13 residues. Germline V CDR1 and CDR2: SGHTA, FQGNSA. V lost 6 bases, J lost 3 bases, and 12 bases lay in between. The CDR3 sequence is CASSEPQGYEQYF. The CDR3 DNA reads TGTGCCAGCAGTGAACCGCAGGGCTACGAGCAGTACTTC.

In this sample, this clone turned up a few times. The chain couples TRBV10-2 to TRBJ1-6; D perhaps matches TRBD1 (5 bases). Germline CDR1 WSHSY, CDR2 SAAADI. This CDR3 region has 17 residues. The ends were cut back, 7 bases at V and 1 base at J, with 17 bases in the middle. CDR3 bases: TGCGCCAGCAACCTAATGGGGGGACGTTCCTATAATTCACCCCTCCACTTT. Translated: CASNLMGGRSYNSPLHF.

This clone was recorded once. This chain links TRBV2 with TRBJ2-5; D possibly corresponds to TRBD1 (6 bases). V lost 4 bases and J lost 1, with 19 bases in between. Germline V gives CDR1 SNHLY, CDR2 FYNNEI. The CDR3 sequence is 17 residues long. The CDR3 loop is CASSGALTGTSQETQYF. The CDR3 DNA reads TGTGCCAGCAGTGGGGCCCTCACCGGGACATCCCAAGAGACCCAGTACTTC.

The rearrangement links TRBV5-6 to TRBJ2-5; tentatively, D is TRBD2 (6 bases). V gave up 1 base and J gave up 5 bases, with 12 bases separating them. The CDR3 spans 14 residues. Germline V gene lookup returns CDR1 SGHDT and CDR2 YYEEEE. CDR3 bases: TGTGCCAGCAGCTTGAGGCGGGGCGCCGAGACCCAGTACTTC. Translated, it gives CASSLRRGAETQYF.

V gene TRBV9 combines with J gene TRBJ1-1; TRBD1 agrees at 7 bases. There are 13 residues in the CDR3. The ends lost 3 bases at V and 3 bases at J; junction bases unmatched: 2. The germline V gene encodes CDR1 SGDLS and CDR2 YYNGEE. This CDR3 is CASSAGQDTEAFF. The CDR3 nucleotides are TGTGCCAGCAGCGCAGGACAGGACACTGAAGCTTTCTTT. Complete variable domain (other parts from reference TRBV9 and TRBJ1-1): DSGVTQTPKHLITATGQRVTLRCSPRSGDLSVYWYQQSLDQGLQFLIQYYNGEERAKGNILERFSAQQFPDLHSELNLSSLELGDSALYFCASSAGQDTEAFFGQGTRLTVV.

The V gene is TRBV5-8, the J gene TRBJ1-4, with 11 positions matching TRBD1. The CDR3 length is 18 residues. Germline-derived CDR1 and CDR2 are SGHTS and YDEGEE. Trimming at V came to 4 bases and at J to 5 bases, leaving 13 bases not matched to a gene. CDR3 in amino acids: CASSPGTGGAWGNEKLFF. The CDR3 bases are TGTGCCAGCAGCCCCGGGACAGGGGGTGCCTGGGGGAATGAAAAACTGTTTTTT.